This T cell receptor beta chain was observed in a study of blood T cell repertoires in COVID-19. Study summary: Material from acute and convalescent COVID-19 was sourced from the United States, Italy and Spain.

The germline V gene encodes CDR1 MNHEY and CDR2 SVGAGI. This CDR3 is built from 15 residues. V was clipped by 2 bases and J by 4 bases, with 15 bases between them. Original handling: Quantification of nucleated cells was approximated via reference gene primer amplification. The data were produced by immunoSEQ multiplex PCR, yet TCRdb's version contains in-frame clones alone and is incomplete. The V and J calls and clone size come from that table; D and trimming were worked out from the DNA. In the table there are approximately 90,000 clones, about 91% of which are singletons. Material for sequencing was peripheral blood. The TCR comes from a man between 60 and 75 years old with acute or convalescent COVID-19. The rearrangement links TRBV6-5 to TRBJ2-7, with D possibly TRBD1 on 5 matching bases. In nucleotides, the CDR3 is TGTGCCAGCAGTTACGGTTCGGACACCCGGTACGAGCAGTACTTC. Its protein is CASSYGSDTRYEQYF.